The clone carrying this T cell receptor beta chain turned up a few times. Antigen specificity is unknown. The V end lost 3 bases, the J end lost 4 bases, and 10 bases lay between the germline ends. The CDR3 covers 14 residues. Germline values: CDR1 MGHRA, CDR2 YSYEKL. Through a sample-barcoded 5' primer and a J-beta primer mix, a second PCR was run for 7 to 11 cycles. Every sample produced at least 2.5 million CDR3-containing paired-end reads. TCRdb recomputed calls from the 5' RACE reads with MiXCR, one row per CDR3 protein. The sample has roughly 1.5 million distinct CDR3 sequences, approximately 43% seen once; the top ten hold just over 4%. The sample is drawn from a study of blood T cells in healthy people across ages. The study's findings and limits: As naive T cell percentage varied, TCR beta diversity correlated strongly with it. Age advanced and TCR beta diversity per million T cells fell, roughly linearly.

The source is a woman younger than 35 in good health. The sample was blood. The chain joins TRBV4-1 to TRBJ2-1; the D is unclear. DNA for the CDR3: TGCGCCAGCAGCCAGGTAACGGAGTACAATGAGCAGTTCTTC. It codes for CASSQVTEYNEQFF.